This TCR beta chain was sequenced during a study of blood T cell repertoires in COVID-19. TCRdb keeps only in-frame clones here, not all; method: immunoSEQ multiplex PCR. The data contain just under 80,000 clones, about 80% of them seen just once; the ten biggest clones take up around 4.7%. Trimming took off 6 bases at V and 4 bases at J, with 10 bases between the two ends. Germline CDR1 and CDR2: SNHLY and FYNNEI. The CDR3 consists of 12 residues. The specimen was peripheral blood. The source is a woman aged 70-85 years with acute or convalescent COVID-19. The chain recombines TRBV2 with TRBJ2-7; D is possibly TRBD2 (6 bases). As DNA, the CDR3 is TGTGCCAGCAGCTGGGACTTTTACGAGCAGTACTTC. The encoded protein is CASSWDFYEQYF.